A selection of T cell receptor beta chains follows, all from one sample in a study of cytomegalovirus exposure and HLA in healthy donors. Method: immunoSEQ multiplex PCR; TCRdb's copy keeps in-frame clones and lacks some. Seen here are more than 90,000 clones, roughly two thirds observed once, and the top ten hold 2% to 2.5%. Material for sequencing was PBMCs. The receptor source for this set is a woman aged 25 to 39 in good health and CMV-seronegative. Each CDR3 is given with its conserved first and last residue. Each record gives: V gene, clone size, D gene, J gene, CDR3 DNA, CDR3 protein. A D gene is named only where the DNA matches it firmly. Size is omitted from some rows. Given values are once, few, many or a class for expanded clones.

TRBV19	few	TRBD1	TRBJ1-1	TGTGCCAGTAGCACTCTGGGACAGGGGTACACTGAAGCTTTCTTT	CASSTLGQGYTEAFF
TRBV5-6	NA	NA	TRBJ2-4	TGTGCCAGCAGCTTTTCTGGGCCAAACATTCAGTACTTC	CASSFSGPNIQYF
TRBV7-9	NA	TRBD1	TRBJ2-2	TGTGCCAGCAGCTTTGCCCGGACAGGTCCAGACACCGGGGAGCTGTTTTTT	CASSFARTGPDTGELFF
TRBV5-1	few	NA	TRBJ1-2	TGCGCCAGCAGCCCTCGGGGGGTTACGAATGGCTACACCTTC	CASSPRGVTNGYTF
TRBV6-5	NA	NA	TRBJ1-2	TGTGCCAGCAGGGGACTTTTAAACTATGGCTACACCTTC	CASRGLLNYGYTF
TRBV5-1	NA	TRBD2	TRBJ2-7	TGCGCCAGCAGCTTGGGCGGGGGACCGTACGAGCAGTACTTC	CASSLGGGPYEQYF
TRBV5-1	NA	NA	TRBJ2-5	TGCGCCAGCAGCCTTTTAGCCCGGTCTGAGACCCAGTACTTC	CASSLLARSETQYF
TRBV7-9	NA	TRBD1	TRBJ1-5	TGTGCCAGCAGCCAGACAGGGGGCGATCAGCCCCAGCATTTT	CASSQTGGDQPQHF
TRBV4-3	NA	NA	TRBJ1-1	TGCGCCAGCAGCCAGACAGGCTTCGGTTGGACTGAAGCTTTCTTT	CASSQTGFGWTEAFF
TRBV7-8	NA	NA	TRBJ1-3	TGTGCCAGCAGCTTAGGGGGCTTTGGAAACACCATATATTTT	CASSLGGFGNTIYF
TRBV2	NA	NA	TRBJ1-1	TGTGCCAGCACCAGAGGACGGACAGATGAAGCTTTCTTT	CASTRGRTDEAFF
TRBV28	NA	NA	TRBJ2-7	TGTGCCAGCAGTAATTTGGCTCCGTACGAGCAGTACTTC	CASSNLAPYEQYF
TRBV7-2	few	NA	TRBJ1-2	TGTGCCAGCACCACGAGGGCCCAGAACTATGGCTACACCTTC	CASTTRAQNYGYTF